This T cell receptor (beta chain) was profiled in a study of T cell changes during pregnancy in multiple sclerosis. Data came from immunoSEQ multiplex PCR; TCRdb stores just in-frame clones and leaves some out. The table has 30,000 to 40,000 clones, around 90% seen once. The source was CD8+ T cells from peripheral blood mononuclear cells, collected before pregnancy. The clonotype was recovered from a female donor with multiple sclerosis, enrolled in a pregnancy study.

The DNA of the CDR3 is TGTGCCAGCAGCCCCAGGGGGTTCTCGTCCTACGAGCAGTACTTC. Protein: CASSPRGFSSYEQYF. The chain couples TRBV27 to TRBJ2-7; 7 nucleotides line up with TRBD1. CDR3 length: 15 amino acids. CDR1 is MNHEY and CDR2 is SMNVEV in the germline V gene (reference sequence). Trimming took 6 bases from V and 1 from J; bases not matched to a gene: 9.